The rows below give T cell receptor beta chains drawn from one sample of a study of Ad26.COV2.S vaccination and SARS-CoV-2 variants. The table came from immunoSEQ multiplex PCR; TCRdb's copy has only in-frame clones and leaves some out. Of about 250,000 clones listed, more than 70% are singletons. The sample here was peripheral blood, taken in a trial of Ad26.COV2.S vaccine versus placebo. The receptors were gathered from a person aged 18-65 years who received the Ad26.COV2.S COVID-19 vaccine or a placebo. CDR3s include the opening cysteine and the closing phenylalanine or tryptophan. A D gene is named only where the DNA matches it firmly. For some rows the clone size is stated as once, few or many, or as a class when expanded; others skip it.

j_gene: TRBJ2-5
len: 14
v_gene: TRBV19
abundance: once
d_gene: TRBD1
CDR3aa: CASSLDRGYETQYF
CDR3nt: TGTGCCAGTAGTCTGGACAGGGGTTATGAGACCCAGTACTTC

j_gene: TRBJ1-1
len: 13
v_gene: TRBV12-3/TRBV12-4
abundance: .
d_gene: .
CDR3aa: CASSLGSNTEAFF
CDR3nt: TGTGCCAGCAGTTTAGGATCGAACACTGAAGCTTTCTTT

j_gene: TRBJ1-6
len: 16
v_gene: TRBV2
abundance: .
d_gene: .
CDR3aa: CASSEFGGANNSPLHF
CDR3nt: TGTGCCAGCAGTGAATTTGGGGGGGCTAATAATTCACCCCTCCACTTT

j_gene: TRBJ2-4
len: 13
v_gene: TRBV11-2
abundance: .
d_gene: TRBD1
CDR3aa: CASSLGTGDIQYF
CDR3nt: TGTGCCAGCAGCTTAGGCACAGGGGACATTCAGTACTTC

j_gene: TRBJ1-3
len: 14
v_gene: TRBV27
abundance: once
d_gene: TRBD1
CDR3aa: CASSQQGSGNTIYF
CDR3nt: TGTGCCAGCAGCCAACAGGGGTCTGGAAACACCATATATTTT

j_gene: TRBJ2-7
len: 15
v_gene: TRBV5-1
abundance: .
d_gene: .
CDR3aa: CASSSKEGTLWEQYF
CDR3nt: TGCGCCAGCAGCTCCAAGGAGGGTACGCTATGGGAGCAGTACTTC

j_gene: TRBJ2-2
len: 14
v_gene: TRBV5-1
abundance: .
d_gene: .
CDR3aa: CASSLVVGSGELFF
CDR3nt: TGCGCCAGCAGCTTGGTGGTAGGGTCCGGGGAGCTGTTTTTT

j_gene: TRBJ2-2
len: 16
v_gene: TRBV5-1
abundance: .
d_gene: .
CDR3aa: CASSLSGSLNTGELFF
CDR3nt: TGCGCCAGCAGCTTGAGCGGCAGCCTGAACACCGGGGAGCTGTTTTTT

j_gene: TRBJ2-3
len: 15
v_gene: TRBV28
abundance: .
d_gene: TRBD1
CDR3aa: CASSLGTGFWDTQYF
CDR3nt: TGTGCCAGCAGTTTAGGGACAGGGTTCTGGGATACGCAGTATTTT

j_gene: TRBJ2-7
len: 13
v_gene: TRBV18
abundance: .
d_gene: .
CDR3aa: CASSPRDAYEQYF
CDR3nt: TGTGCCAGCTCCCCTAGGGACGCCTACGAGCAGTACTTC

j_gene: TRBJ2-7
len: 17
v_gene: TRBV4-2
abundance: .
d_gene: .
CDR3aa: CASSQVGARKTSYEQYF
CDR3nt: TGTGCCAGCAGCCAAGTAGGGGCCAGGAAAACATCCTACGAGCAGTACTTC

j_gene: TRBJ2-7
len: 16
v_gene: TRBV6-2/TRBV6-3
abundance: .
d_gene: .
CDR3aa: CASSYSQGFLSGEQYF
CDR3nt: TGTGCCAGCAGTTACTCGCAAGGGTTTTTGTCGGGCGAGCAGTACTTC

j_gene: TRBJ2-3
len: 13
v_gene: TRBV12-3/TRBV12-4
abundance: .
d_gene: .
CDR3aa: CASKMVGTDTQYF
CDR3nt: TGTGCCAGCAAAATGGTCGGCACAGATACGCAGTATTTT

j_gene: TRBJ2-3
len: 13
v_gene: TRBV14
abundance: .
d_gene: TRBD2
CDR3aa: CASSQGLADTQYF
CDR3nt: TGTGCCAGCAGCCAAGGACTAGCGGATACGCAGTATTTT

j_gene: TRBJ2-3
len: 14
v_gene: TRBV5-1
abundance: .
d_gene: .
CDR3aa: CASSPGTPPDTQYF
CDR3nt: TGCGCCAGCAGCCCTGGGACTCCGCCGGATACGCAGTATTTT

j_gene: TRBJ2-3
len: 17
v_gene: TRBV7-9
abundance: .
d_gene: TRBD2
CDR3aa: CASSSVGSWREMDTQYF
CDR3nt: TGTGCCAGCAGCTCGGTCGGATCCTGGCGGGAGATGGATACGCAGTATTTT

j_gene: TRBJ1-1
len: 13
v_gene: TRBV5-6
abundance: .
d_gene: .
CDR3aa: CASSWGSSTEAFF
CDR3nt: TGTGCCAGCAGCTGGGGTAGTAGCACTGAAGCTTTCTTT

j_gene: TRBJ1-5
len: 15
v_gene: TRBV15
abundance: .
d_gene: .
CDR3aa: CATSRGVYGNQPQHF
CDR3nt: TGTGCCACCAGCAGGGGGGTATATGGCAATCAGCCCCAGCATTTT

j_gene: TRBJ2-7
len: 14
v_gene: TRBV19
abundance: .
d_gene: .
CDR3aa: CASSPRGNLGEQYF
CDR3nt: TGTGCCAGTAGTCCCCGGGGCAATCTGGGGGAGCAGTACTTC

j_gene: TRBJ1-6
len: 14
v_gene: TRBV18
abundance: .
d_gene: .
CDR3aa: CASSPVGDNSPLHF
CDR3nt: TGTGCCAGCTCACCAGTGGGGGATAATTCACCCCTCCACTTT

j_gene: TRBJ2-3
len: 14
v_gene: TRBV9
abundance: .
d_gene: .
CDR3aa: CASSSGTSTDTQYF
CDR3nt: TGTGCCAGCAGCTCCGGGACTAGCACAGATACGCAGTATTTT

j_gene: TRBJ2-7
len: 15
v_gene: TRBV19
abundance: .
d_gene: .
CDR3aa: CASSRLGDSGYEQYF
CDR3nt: TGTGCCAGTAGTCGATTGGGAGATTCGGGGTACGAGCAGTACTTC

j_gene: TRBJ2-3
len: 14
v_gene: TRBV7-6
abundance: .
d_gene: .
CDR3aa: CASSRPGITDTQYF
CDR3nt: TGTGCCAGCAGCCGACCGGGGATCACAGATACGCAGTATTTT

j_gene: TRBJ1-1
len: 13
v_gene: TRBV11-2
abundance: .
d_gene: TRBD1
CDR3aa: CASSSDRDTEAFF
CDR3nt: TGTGCCAGCAGCTCCGACAGGGATACTGAAGCTTTCTTT

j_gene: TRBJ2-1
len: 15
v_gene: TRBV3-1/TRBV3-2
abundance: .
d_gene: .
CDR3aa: CASSQATSPWGKQFF
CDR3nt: TGTGCCAGCAGCCAAGCGACGTCACCATGGGGGAAGCAGTTCTTC

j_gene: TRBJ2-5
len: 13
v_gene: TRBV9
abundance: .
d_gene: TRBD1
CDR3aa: CASSVDRGETQYF
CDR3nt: TGTGCCAGCAGCGTAGACAGGGGAGAGACCCAGTACTTC

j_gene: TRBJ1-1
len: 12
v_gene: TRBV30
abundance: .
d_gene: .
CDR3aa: CAWRDRNTEAFF
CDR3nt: TGTGCCTGGAGGGACAGGAACACTGAAGCTTTCTTT

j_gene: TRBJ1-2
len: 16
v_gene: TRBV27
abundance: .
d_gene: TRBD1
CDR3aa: CASSLFGTGGGYGYTF
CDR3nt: TGTGCCAGCAGTTTATTTGGGACAGGGGGCGGTTATGGCTACACCTTC

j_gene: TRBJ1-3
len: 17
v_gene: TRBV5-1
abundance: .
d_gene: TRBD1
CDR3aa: CASSLDPGGLSGNTIYF
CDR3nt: TGCGCCAGCAGCTTGGATCCAGGGGGGCTCTCTGGAAACACCATATATTTT

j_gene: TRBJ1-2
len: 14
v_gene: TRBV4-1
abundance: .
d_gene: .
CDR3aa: CASSPDWGGRGYTF
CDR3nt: TGCGCCAGCAGCCCAGATTGGGGGGGAAGGGGCTACACCTTC

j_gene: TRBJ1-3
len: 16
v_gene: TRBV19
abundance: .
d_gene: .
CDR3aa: CASSIRVGGSGNTIYF
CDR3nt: TGTGCCAGTAGTATACGAGTGGGGGGCTCTGGAAACACCATATATTTT

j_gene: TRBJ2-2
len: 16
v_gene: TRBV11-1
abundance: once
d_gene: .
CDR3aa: CASSLASRENIGELFF
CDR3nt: TGTGCCAGCAGCTTAGCGTCCAGGGAAAACATCGGGGAGCTGTTTTTT

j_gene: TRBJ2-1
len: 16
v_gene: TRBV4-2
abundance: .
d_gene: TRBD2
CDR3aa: CASSQELSRESDEQFF
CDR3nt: TGTGCCAGCAGCCAAGAGCTCTCGCGGGAGAGTGATGAGCAGTTCTTC

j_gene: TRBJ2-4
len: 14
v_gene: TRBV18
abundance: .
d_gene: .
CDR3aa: CASSRPLAKNIQYF
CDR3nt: TGTGCCAGCTCACGGCCTCTAGCCAAAAACATTCAGTACTTC

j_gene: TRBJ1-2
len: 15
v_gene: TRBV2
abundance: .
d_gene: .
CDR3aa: CASSEGAGRIYGYTF
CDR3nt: TGTGCCAGCAGTGAAGGGGCAGGGAGGATCTATGGCTACACCTTC

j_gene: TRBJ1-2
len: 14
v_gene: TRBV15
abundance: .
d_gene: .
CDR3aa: CATSRDRTPYGYTF
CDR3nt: TGTGCCACCAGCAGAGATCGAACTCCCTATGGCTACACCTTC

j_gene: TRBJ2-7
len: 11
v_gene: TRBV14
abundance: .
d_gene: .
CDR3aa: CASSRTAEQYF
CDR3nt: TGTGCCAGCAGCCGGACAGCCGAGCAGTACTTC

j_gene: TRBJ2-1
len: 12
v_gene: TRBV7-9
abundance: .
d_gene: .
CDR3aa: CASSPISNEQFF
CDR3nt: TGTGCCAGCAGCCCTATATCTAATGAGCAGTTCTTC

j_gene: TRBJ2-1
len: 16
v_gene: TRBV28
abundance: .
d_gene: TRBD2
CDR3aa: CASSRPLAGGRDEQFF
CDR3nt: TGTGCCAGCAGCCGACCGCTAGCGGGAGGGCGGGATGAGCAGTTCTTC

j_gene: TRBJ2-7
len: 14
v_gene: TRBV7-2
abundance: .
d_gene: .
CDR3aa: CASSSERMSYEQYF
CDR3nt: TGTGCCAGCAGCTCTGAGCGTATGTCCTACGAGCAGTACTTC

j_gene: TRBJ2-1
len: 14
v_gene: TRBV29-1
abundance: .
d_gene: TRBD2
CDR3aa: CSVVLAGGPGEQFF
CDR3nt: TGCAGCGTAGTACTAGCGGGAGGGCCGGGAGAGCAGTTCTTC

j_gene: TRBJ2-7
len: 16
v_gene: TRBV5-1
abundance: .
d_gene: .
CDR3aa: CASSAEGSGLTYEQYF
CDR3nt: TGCGCCAGCAGCGCCGAGGGTAGCGGCCTCACCTACGAGCAGTACTTC

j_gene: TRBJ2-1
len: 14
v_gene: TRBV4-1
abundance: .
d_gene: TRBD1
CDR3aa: CASSQPDRVNEQFF
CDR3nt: TGCGCCAGCAGCCAACCGGACAGGGTAAATGAGCAGTTCTTC

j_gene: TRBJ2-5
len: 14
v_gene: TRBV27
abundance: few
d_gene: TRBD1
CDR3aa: CASSQATGEETQYF
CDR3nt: TGTGCCAGCAGCCAAGCGACAGGGGAAGAGACCCAGTACTTC

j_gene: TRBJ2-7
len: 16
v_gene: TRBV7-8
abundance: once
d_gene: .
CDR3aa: CASSLLSGRPAGEQYF
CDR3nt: TGTGCCAGCAGCCTACTGTCCGGGAGACCGGCGGGCGAGCAGTACTTC

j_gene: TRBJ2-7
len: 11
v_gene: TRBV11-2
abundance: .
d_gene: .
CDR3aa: CASSLSHEQYF
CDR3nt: TGTGCCAGCAGCTTATCCCACGAGCAGTACTTC

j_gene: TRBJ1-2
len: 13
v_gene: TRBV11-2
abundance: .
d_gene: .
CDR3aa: CASSLTGIDGYTF
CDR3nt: TGTGCCAGCAGCTTGACCGGAATAGATGGCTACACCTTC

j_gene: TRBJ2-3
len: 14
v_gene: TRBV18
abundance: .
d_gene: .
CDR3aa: CASSPEGSTDTQYF
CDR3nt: TGTGCCAGCTCACCGGAGGGTAGCACAGATACGCAGTATTTT

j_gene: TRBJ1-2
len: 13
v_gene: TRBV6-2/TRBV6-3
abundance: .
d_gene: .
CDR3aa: CASSYSGRGRLTF
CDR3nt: TGTGCCAGCAGTTACTCGGGGAGGGGTCGGCTCACCTTC

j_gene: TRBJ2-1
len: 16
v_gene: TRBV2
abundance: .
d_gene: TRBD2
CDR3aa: CASSLGLAGVYNEQFF
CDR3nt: TGTGCCAGTTCCCTCGGGCTAGCGGGGGTCTACAATGAGCAGTTCTTC

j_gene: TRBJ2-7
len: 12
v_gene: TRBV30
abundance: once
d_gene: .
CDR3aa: CAWARGSYEQYF
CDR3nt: TGTGCCTGGGCTAGGGGGAGCTACGAGCAGTACTTC

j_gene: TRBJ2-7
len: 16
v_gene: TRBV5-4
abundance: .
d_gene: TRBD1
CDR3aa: CASSGGGTGVPREQYF
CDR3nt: TGTGCCAGCAGCGGAGGGGGGACAGGGGTCCCCCGCGAGCAGTACTTC